These 19 T cell receptor beta chains were all obtained from the same sample, sequenced in a study of control samples from healthy donors and cancer patients. Clones were read by immunoSEQ multiplex PCR, and TCRdb kept only the in-frame ones, dropping some. The sample has 100,000 to 150,000 clones; 85% to 95% are singletons. Sequencing input: PBMCs. The receptors derive from an elderly man with head and neck cancer.

The CDR3 sequence: CARLGTSKNIQYF. In DNA, the CDR3 is TGTGCCAGACTTGGGACTTCCAAAAACATTCAGTACTTC. This chain uses TRBV6-5 with TRBJ2-4, with a weak D call TRBD2 (6 bases). Germline V gives CDR1 MNHEY, CDR2 SVGAGI. The CDR3 runs 13 residues. Between the trimmed V and J ends, which lost 9 bases and 2 bases, there was a span of 11 bases.

This chain's CDR3 is CAVGPTGQPQHF. The CDR3 DNA follows: TGTGCCGTTGGACCCACGGGTCAGCCCCAGCATTTT. V is TRBV10-3 and J is TRBJ1-5, with unresolved D. The germline V gene encodes CDR1 ENHRY and CDR2 SYGVKD. V lost 11 bases, J lost 6 bases, and 14 bases lay in between. The CDR3 extends over 12 amino acids.

A few counts support this clone. The CDR3 DNA reads as TGTGCCAGCAGCCGACGTGCGGGTTCCGACGAGCAGTACTTC. This translates into CASSRRAGSDEQYF. The chain has TRBV11-2 and TRBJ2-7; D is perhaps TRBD2 (5 bases). V gave up 5 bases and J gave up 5 bases, with 16 bases separating them. Looked up from germline, CDR1 is SGHAT and CDR2 is FQNNGV. The CDR3 runs 14 residues. Variable domain in full (rest from reference TRBV11-2 and TRBJ2-7): EAGVAQSPRYKIIEKRQSVAFWCNPISGHATLYWYQQILGQGPKLLIQFQNNGVVDDSQLPKDRFSAERLKGVDSTLKIQPAKLEDSAVYLCASSRRAGSDEQYFGPGTRLTVT.

This chain uses TRBV2 with TRBJ2-3; a possible D gene is TRBD1 (6 bases). From germline, CDR1 is SNHLY and CDR2 FYNNEI. CDR3 length equals 13 residues. V was trimmed by 6 bases and J by 3 bases, leaving 10 bases between them. CDR3 DNA sequence: TGTGCCAGCAGCCCCAGGGGTACAGATACGCAGTATTTT. As protein: CASSPRGTDTQYF.

The rearrangement uses TRBV24-1 and TRBJ2-5; D is uncertain. Germline loops: CDR1 KGHDR, CDR2 SFDVKD. With 2 bases removed from V and 4 bases from J, the gap between germline ends came to 10 bases. The CDR3 contains 14 residues. The CDR3 DNA is TGTGCCACCAGTGATTCAAAGAGTGTAGAGACCCAGTACTTC. Protein: CATSDSKSVETQYF.

The rearrangement links TRBV5-4 to TRBJ1-2, with D unresolved. Trimming cost V 1 base and J 4 bases, with 8 bases left between them. Germline V gene lookup returns CDR1 SGHNT and CDR2 YYREEE (reference sequence). The CDR3 length is 13 residues. The CDR3 region is CASSLPRRYGYTF. The DNA of the CDR3 is TGTGCCAGCAGCTTGCCACGCCGCTATGGCTACACCTTC.

This clone showed up just a few times. This sequence joins TRBV18 and TRBJ1-2; maybe TRBD1 (6 bases). V was cut by 1 base and J by 0 bases, with 9 bases left in between. This CDR3 region has 15 residues. The germline CDR1 and CDR2 sequences are KGHSH and LQKENI. The DNA of the CDR3 is TGTGCCAGCTCACCACAGGGGACAACTAACTATGGCTACACCTTC. Translating it yields CASSPQGTTNYGYTF.

This chain's CDR3 is CASSLVEGTGAETQYF. DNA for the CDR3: TGTGCCAGCAGCTTAGTTGAGGGAACGGGGGCAGAGACCCAGTACTTC. The chain carries TRBV7-9 and TRBJ2-5; D possibly uses TRBD1 or TRBD2 (6 bases each). Trimming took off 1 base at V and 4 bases at J, with 16 bases between the two ends. The CDR3 extends over 16 amino acids. The germline CDR1 and CDR2 sequences are SEHNR and FQNEAQ (reference sequence).

V usage is TRBV19 and J usage is TRBJ1-5, with D unclear. The V gene's germline CDR1 is LNHDA and CDR2 SQIVND (reference sequence). Trimming shortened V by 10 bases and J by 3 bases, and 13 bases separated the two germline ends. CDR3 length: 13 residues. DNA of the CDR3: TGTGCCACTGACGATCGGGTCAATCAGCCCCAGCATTTT. The encoded protein is CATDDRVNQPQHF.

Here the CDR3 reads CASSLERDTGELFF. In DNA, the CDR3 is TGTGCCAGCAGCTTAGAACGGGACACCGGGGAGCTGTTTTTT. The chain carries TRBV11-2 and TRBJ2-2, with no clear D. V was pared by 0 bases and J by 3 bases, with 5 bases between. Germline CDR1 and CDR2: SGHAT and FQNNGV. This CDR3 contains 14 residues.

V is TRBV15 and J is TRBJ2-3; 15 nucleotides agree with TRBD2. Trimming removed 3 bases from V and 4 bases from J; junction bases left unmatched: 5. This CDR3 is 17 amino acids long. Germline V gene lookup returns CDR1 LNHNV and CDR2 YYDKDF (reference sequence). The CDR3 loop is CATSRPGTSGGSDTQYF. The CDR3 nucleotides read TGTGCCACCAGCAGGCCCGGGACTAGCGGGGGGTCAGATACGCAGTATTTT.

V gene TRBV10-1 combines with J gene TRBJ1-4; no clear D gene. The CDR3 runs to 14 residues. Germline CDR1 WNHNN, CDR2 SYGVQD (reference sequence). V was clipped by 0 bases and J by 4 bases, with 6 bases between them. In DNA form, the CDR3 reads TGCGCCAGCAGTGAGTCGGGCAATAATGAAAAACTGTTTTTT. This gives the protein CASSESGNNEKLFF.

The J gene is TRBJ1-6, the V gene TRBV10-3, with 10 bases identical to TRBD1. The germline CDR1 and CDR2 sequences are ENHRY and SYGVKD. The CDR3 is 18 amino acids. Trimming at V came to 6 bases and at J to 4 bases, leaving 12 bases not matched to a gene. CDR3 sequence (DNA): TGTGCCATCAGCGCGAGGGGACAGGGGTGGTCGTATAATTCACCCCTCCACTTT. It specifies CAISARGQGWSYNSPLHF.

The V call is TRBV6-2 or TRBV6-3, the J call TRBJ2-5; 8 bases map to TRBD1. Trimming at V came to 5 bases and at J to 0 bases, leaving 8 bases not matched to a gene. The V gene's germline CDR1 is MNHEY and CDR2 SVGEGT. This CDR3 has 16 residues. In DNA, the CDR3 is TGTGCCAGCAGTCCATGGACAGGGATCGACCAAGAGACCCAGTACTTC. The encoded protein is CASSPWTGIDQETQYF.

The CDR3 DNA sequence: TGTGCCAGCAGTTTCGACAGGAACACTGAAGCTTTCTTT. Translation gives CASSFDRNTEAFF. The chain has TRBV6-5 and TRBJ1-1; TRBD1 might be the D (5 bases). Germline CDR1 MNHEY, CDR2 SVGAGI. The CDR3 extends over 13 amino acids. With 4 bases removed from V and 1 base from J, the gap between germline ends came to 7 bases.

J is TRBJ1-5 and V is TRBV6-5; D is undetermined. Trimming stripped 6 bases from V and 4 bases from J, with 13 bases between. The CDR3 is 14 amino acids. Germline values: CDR1 MNHEY, CDR2 SVGAGI. The CDR3: CASSPSLGNQPQHF. In nucleotides, the CDR3 is TGTGCCAGCAGCCCCTCGTTAGGGAATCAGCCCCAGCATTTT.

The chain links TRBV7-2 to TRBJ2-7; 7 bases are a match to TRBD2. Looked up from germline, CDR1 is SGHTA and CDR2 is FQGNSA. This CDR3 spans 13 amino acids. Trimming at V came to 5 bases and at J to 6 bases, leaving 7 bases not matched to a gene. This CDR3 is CASSMTSLREQYF. In DNA, the CDR3 is TGTGCCAGCAGCATGACTAGCCTACGCGAGCAGTACTTC.

V is TRBV29-1 and J is TRBJ1-1, with D perhaps TRBD1 (5 bases). This CDR3 is built from 12 residues. Trimming removed 6 bases at V and 0 bases at J, with 8 bases between. The germline gives CDR1 SQVTM, CDR2 ANQGSEA. The DNA of the CDR3 is TGCAGCGTACAGGCGATGAACACTGAAGCTTTCTTT. Protein: CSVQAMNTEAFF.

This rearrangement joins TRBV7-2 to TRBJ1-6; D gene uncertain. The germline gives CDR1 SGHTA, CDR2 FQGNSA. The length of the CDR3 is 14 residues. Trimming stripped 1 base from V and 4 bases from J, with 5 bases between. The chain's CDR3 is CASSLGRYNSPLHF. The CDR3 bases are TGTGCCAGCAGCTTAGGGCGTTATAATTCACCCCTCCACTTT. Using reference TRBV7-2 and TRBJ1-6 for the parts outside the CDR3, the full variable domain is GAGVSQSPSNKVTEKGKDVELRCDPISGHTALYWYRQSLGQGLEFLIYFQGNSAPDKSGLPSDRFSAERTGGSVSTLTIQRTQQEDSAVYLCASSLGRYNSPLHFGNGTRLTVT.